This T cell receptor beta chain was recovered during a study of identical twins. In its sample, this clonotype was seen many times. Its antigen remains unidentified. Trimming shortened V by 8 bases and J by 5 bases, and 16 bases separated the two germline ends. The CDR3 has 14 amino acids. The germline gives CDR1 SEHNR, CDR2 FQNEAQ (reference sequence). The donors were all healthy and Caucasian. Study-wide results and limits: Conclusions relied on cross-sectional statistical analysis, not following the same donors. Insertions ran lower in abundant cord blood beta clonotypes, though not in memory repertoires.

TCRdb reanalysed the 5' RACE reads using MiXCR and keeps one entry per CDR3 protein. The data contain about 890,000 distinct CDR3 sequences, approximately 13% of them singletons. The same specimen was also included in a second study, on yellow fever vaccine responses in identical twins.

The specimen sequenced was PBMCs. The clonotype was recovered from a woman aged 18-35 years in good health. The rearrangement links TRBV7-9 to TRBJ2-1; a weak D match, TRBD1 (6 bases). For the CDR3, the DNA is TGTGCCAGCGGGGGTTCAGGGGTCCACAATGAGCAGTTCTTC. It specifies CASGGSGVHNEQFF.